Listed below are T cell receptor beta chains from one sample, sequenced in a study of blood T cell repertoires in COVID-19. This table comes from immunoSEQ multiplex PCR, and its TCRdb copy is limited to in-frame clones, with some not included. The data contain about 260,000 clones, about 90% of them seen just once; the ten biggest clones take up over 3.5%. Sequenced input: peripheral blood. These TCRs come from a woman aged 40 to 50 with acute or convalescent COVID-19. CDR3s leave out the opening cysteine and the closing phenylalanine or tryptophan. Fields, in order: J gene, V gene, CDR3 protein.

TRBJ1-2,TRBV5-1,ASSKAGARGYT
TRBJ2-3,TRBV4-1,ASSPLSGGALATQY
TRBJ2-1,TRBV7-2,ASSLVGRGGTPLDNEQF
TRBJ1-2,TRBV2,ASTRGTGGLSDYGYT
TRBJ2-5,TRBV3-1/TRBV3-2,ASSPVGAVGRGTQY
TRBJ2-1,TRBV7-7,ASSSMLADSYNEQF
TRBJ2-4,TRBV27,ASSLIVGEGAKNIQY
TRBJ1-1,TRBV19,ASSIGTAPIMNTEAF
TRBJ2-4,TRBV3-1/TRBV3-2,ASSPRDSINQLAKNIQY
TRBJ2-3,TRBV7-2,ASSKRADTQY
TRBJ1-4,TRBV9,ASSVAGTYSEKLF
TRBJ2-2,TRBV5-1,ASSGTSGGNTGELF
TRBJ1-3,TRBV12-5,ASGLTLYSGNTIY
TRBJ2-5,TRBV5-1,ASSPLTTQETQY
TRBJ1-1,TRBV6-5,ASTARGRGNTEAF
TRBJ1-6,TRBV18,ASSPNRVPESPLH
TRBJ1-5,TRBV7-8,ASSLGAGYSNQPQH
TRBJ2-3,TRBV29-1,SVGGGQRNTDTQY
TRBJ2-3,TRBV4-1,ASSRGGGASTDTQY
TRBJ1-1,TRBV10-3,AISESAGRGNPEAF
TRBJ1-2,TRBV2,ASGTGYYGYT
TRBJ2-2,TRBV4-2,ASSHGQQGAGGELF
TRBJ1-5,TRBV19,ASSIGERRPQPQH
TRBJ1-2,TRBV24-1,ATSVGVWPYGYT
TRBJ1-1,TRBV18,ASSPNLRVSDTEAF
TRBJ1-2,TRBV11-2,ASSLGRGPNYGYT
TRBJ2-4,TRBV3-1/TRBV3-2,ASSKLKPGVLAKNIQY
TRBJ1-1,TRBV20-1,SAREGFEAF
TRBJ1-5,TRBV4-1,ASSQGRDSNQPQH
TRBJ2-2,TRBV6-4,ASKEQGATGELF